This T cell receptor beta chain was found in a study of blood T cell repertoires in COVID-19 (dated by TCRdb to the early 2020s). Turning to the overall study: Samples from collaborators originated in the United States, Italy and Spain and spanned both the acute and convalescent phases of COVID-19. The prospective study material was composed of cDNA or gDNA derived from T cells, B-cell-depleted T cells, or PBMCs. Subjects who had been exposed to COVID-19, were actively infected with it, or had recovered from it provided the deeply sampled blood TCRbeta repertoires that made up the dataset. The repertoires were released in a freely available public database meant as a resource for research on the immune response to SARS-CoV-2. The samples were drawn from the first 160 participants of the ongoing ImmuneRACE study and from under 1,500 subjects provided by 6 global collaborators. A de-identified subject ID, COVID-19 status, age in years and sex were almost always included in the sample metadata. Where HLA class I and class II types were available, the types were taken from metadata supplied by the sample provider, not from assay-based typing.

Note on this clone: Which antigen it targets is not known. No per-base quality is available; no much larger clone lies one base away.

The immunoSEQ Assay, a bias-controlled multiplex PCR, was used to amplify TCRbeta CDR3 regions from genomic DNA. The authors' pipeline ran thus. The number of nucleated cells in each sample was estimated from the amplification of reference gene primers within the assay. Sequence reads were collapsed and filtered to measure the absolute abundance of every unique TCRbeta CDR3 rearrangement. Productive Simpson clonality was computed per sample as the square root of Simpson's diversity index over productive rearrangements. In TCRdb, the immuneACCESS table is reduced to in-frame sequences with V and J assigned. These tables do not hold every clone; where another copy was compared, an unresolved V gene accounts for under half, and the others remain unexplained. D and trimming come from the DNA, and the V and J calls and clone size come from that table. The sample table shows 180,000 or so clones, and over 75% are seen once. About 18% of the sample lies in the top ten.

The germline V gene yields SGHTA for CDR1 and FQGNSA for CDR2. Trimming takes 3 bases from V and 6 bases from J, and the germline ends sit 11 bases apart. The CDR3 numbers 13 residues from cysteine through phenylalanine. The CDR3 DNA has 39 bases and is translated from base 1. Study-wide conclusions, independent of this receptor: The amount of clinical and demographic metadata varied by source and participant and was provided uncurated.

In Seattle, one collaborating source enrolled patients while the infection was active and tracked those patients longitudinally over the course of disease. Each collaborating institution followed its own protocols to collect whole blood in K2EDTA tubes. For TCRbeta analysis, collaborators shipped samples as frozen whole blood, isolated PBMCs, or DNA extracted from either of those sample types. The sequence derives from a person aged 65 to 85 with COVID-19, enrolled during active disease. The chain employs TRBV7-2 and TRBJ1-1; TRBD1 might be the D gene, on 5 matching bases. Specimen: peripheral blood. CDR3 reads: CASSFDSGSEAFF. The sequenced DNA: TGTGCCAGCAGCTTCGATTCAGGGTCTGAAGCTTTCTTT.